This passage covers 22 T cell receptor beta chains from one sample sequenced in a study of blood T cell repertoires in COVID-19. Method: immunoSEQ multiplex PCR; TCRdb's copy keeps in-frame clones and lacks some. The data contain just over 90,000 clones, roughly 90% of them singletons. Sequencing was carried out using peripheral blood. The receptors were sampled from a human donor with active COVID-19. The donor label of this sample is uncertain.

This clone appeared once. The chain joins TRBV7-9 to TRBJ2-5; 15 nucleotides match TRBD2. Losses at the gene ends were 5 bases for V and 9 bases for J; bases not matched to a gene: 1. The CDR3 spans 13 residues. Per the germline V gene, CDR1 is SEHNR and CDR2 is FQNEAQ (reference sequence). The CDR3 sequence: CASSGTSGGSQYF. The CDR3 nucleotides are TGTGCCAGCAGCGGGACTAGCGGGGGGTCCCAGTACTTC. The whole variable domain, remainder taken from reference TRBV7-9 and TRBJ2-5, is DTGVSQNPRHKITKRGQNVTFRCDPISEHNRLYWYRQTLGQGPEFLTYFQNEAQLEKSRLLSDRFSAERPKGSFSTLEIQRTEQGDSAMYLCASSGTSGGSQYFGPGTRLLVL.

This chain uses TRBV5-1 with TRBJ2-7; 8 nucleotides align to TRBD1. Unmatched junction bases numbered 5, after V lost 2 bases and J lost 4 bases. The CDR3 length is 14 residues. The germline V gene encodes CDR1 SGHRS and CDR2 YFSETQ. The CDR3 DNA reads as TGCGCCAGCAGCTTTGGACAGGGAGGTTACGAGCAGTACTTC. As protein: CASSFGQGGYEQYF.

V gene TRBV4-1 combines with J gene TRBJ1-2; no reliable D call. The CDR3 contains 13 residues. Germline loops: CDR1 MGHRA, CDR2 YSYEKL. The V and J ends lost 0 bases and 4 bases respectively, with 6 bases between them. The CDR3, as DNA: TGCGCCAGCAGCCAAGATAATAGCTATGGCTACACCTTC. Translating gives CASSQDNSYGYTF.

The V call is TRBV3-1 (or the pseudogene TRBV3-2), the J call TRBJ1-2; D may be TRBD1 (5 bases). This CDR3 has 13 amino acids. Looked up from germline, CDR1 is LGHDT and CDR2 is YNNKEL (reference sequence). V lost 5 bases and J 2 bases, leaving 9 bases between the germline ends. The CDR3: CASSFQGNYGYTF. The DNA for the CDR3 is TGTGCCAGCAGCTTCCAGGGAAACTATGGCTACACCTTC.

The genes are TRBV19 and TRBJ2-7, with D maybe TRBD1 (6 bases). This CDR3 spans 14 amino acids. Germline CDR1 LNHDA, CDR2 SQIVND (reference sequence). V was cut by 5 bases and J by 5 bases, with 16 bases left in between. Here the CDR3 reads CASSPVDSPDEQYF. Written as DNA, the CDR3 is TGTGCCAGTAGTCCTGTGGACAGCCCGGACGAGCAGTACTTC.

V usage is TRBV29-1 and J usage is TRBJ1-1; D is perhaps TRBD1 (5 bases). CDR1 is SQVTM, CDR2 ANQGSEA, per germline. V was clipped by 5 bases and J by 0 bases, with 10 bases between them. The CDR3 runs 13 residues. This chain's CDR3 is CSVFGRVNTEAFF. The CDR3 DNA reads TGCAGCGTTTTTGGCAGGGTGAACACTGAAGCTTTCTTT.

This chain links TRBV19 with TRBJ1-2; TRBD1 might be the D (6 bases). In germline, CDR1 is LNHDA, CDR2 SQIVND (reference sequence). CDR3 size: 17 residues. Trimming pared 10 bases from V and 2 bases from J, leaving 26 bases between. The CDR3 is CATTELGTQGANYGYTF. In nucleotides, the CDR3 is TGTGCCACCACCGAATTGGGGACACAGGGTGCAAACTATGGCTACACCTTC.

The chain links TRBV13 to TRBJ2-7; no firm D call. Germline loops: CDR1 PRHDT, CDR2 FYEKMQ (reference sequence). V was trimmed by 2 bases and J by 6 bases, leaving 11 bases between them. The CDR3 consists of 13 residues. The CDR3 DNA reads as TGTGCCAGCAGCTTACTGGTCGCGAGCGAGCAGTACTTC. This gives the protein CASSLLVASEQYF.

The rearrangement joins TRBV5-1 to TRBJ1-2, with TRBD1 as a possible D gene (5 bases). The germline V gene has CDR1 SGHRS and CDR2 YFSETQ. The CDR3 loop spans 13 amino acids. Trimming shortened V by 5 bases and J by 4 bases, and 12 bases separated the two germline ends. The CDR3 DNA follows: TGCGCCAGCAGTTACGACGGGGGCTATGGCTACACCTTC. This codes for CASSYDGGYGYTF.

The gene calls are TRBV6-1 and TRBJ1-2; 7 bases line up with TRBD1. This CDR3 has 12 residues. Germline lookup yields CDR1 MNHNS and CDR2 SASEGT. Trimming cost V 10 bases and J 7 bases; bases outside gene matches: 9. The CDR3 sequence: CAIRQGQGGYTF. CDR3 coding DNA: TGTGCCATCCGACAGGGCCAGGGTGGCTACACCTTC.

This chain connects TRBV10-3 to TRBJ2-4; D is ambiguous. CDR3 length: 14 amino acids. Germline assignment: CDR1 ENHRY and CDR2 SYGVKD. V shed 3 bases and J shed 0 bases, with 6 bases lying between them. The CDR3 DNA is TGTGCCATCAGTGAATCAGGAGCCAAAAACATTCAGTACTTC. Its translation: CAISESGAKNIQYF.

The chain joins TRBV15 to TRBJ2-7; TRBD1 is a possible D gene (5 bases). CDR1 is LNHNV, CDR2 YYDKDF, per germline (reference sequence). The length of the CDR3 is 12 residues. V lost 8 bases, J lost 5 bases, and 13 bases lay in between. This chain's CDR3 is CATGAGIHEQYF. The CDR3 DNA follows: TGTGCCACCGGGGCAGGGATCCACGAGCAGTACTTC.

There are a few counts of this clone. This chain uses TRBV7-2 with TRBJ2-3; D remains ambiguous. The V gene lost 1 base and the J gene lost 5 bases, with 13 bases spanning the gap. CDR1 and CDR2 (germline): SGHTA, FQGNSA. The CDR3 runs 15 residues. The CDR3 spells CASSLEAAARDTQYF. CDR3 nucleotide sequence: TGTGCCAGCAGCTTAGAGGCGGCGGCAAGAGATACGCAGTATTTT.

Of note for this clone: An end of the junction differs from the germline gene, which may be a read error. The chain recombines TRBV7-6 with TRBJ2-7, with D possibly TRBD1 on 7 matching bases. This CDR3 region has 17 residues. Germline V gene sequence: CDR1 SGHVS, CDR2 FNYEAQ. The CDR3 DNA follows: TGTGCCAGCAGTTTAGGGCCCCAGGGGGGTCGTGTCTACGAGCAGTACTTC. Translating gives CASSLGPQGGRVYEQYF.

The chain joins TRBV5-1 to TRBJ2-2; 9 bases are shared with TRBD2. Germline V CDR1 and CDR2: SGHRS, YFSETQ. CDR3 length: 14 amino acids. V lost 5 bases to trimming and J lost 8 bases; unmatched junction nucleotides: 7. The CDR3 DNA reads TGCGCCAGCAGATCGGGGCTAGCGGGAGGGGAGCTGTTTTTT. Residues: CASRSGLAGGELFF.

V is TRBV12-3 or TRBV12-4 and J is TRBJ2-1; TRBD1 aligns across 7 bases. V was pared by 5 bases and J by 12 bases, with 10 bases of the junction left unmatched. The CDR3 totals 13 residues. Written as DNA, the CDR3 is TGTGCCAGCAGTCAAAGACAGGGCAGTGGGCAGTTCTTC. It encodes CASSQRQGSGQFF.

This chain uses TRBV5-8 with TRBJ2-5, with 9 bases fitting TRBD1. Per germline, CDR1 SGHTS and CDR2 YDEGEE. V shed 4 bases and J 5 bases; nucleotides not matched to a gene: 12. The CDR3 is 16 amino acids. The CDR3 region is CASSPGGTGTWETQYF. Written as DNA, the CDR3 is TGTGCCAGCAGCCCCGGGGGGACAGGGACGTGGGAGACCCAGTACTTC.

In regard to this clone: The sample contains more than one DNA sequence encoding this CDR3. The genes are TRBV15 and TRBJ1-2; possibly TRBD1 for D (5 bases). The germline V gene has CDR1 LNHNV and CDR2 YYDKDF (reference sequence). The CDR3 is made up of 14 amino acids. Trimming removed 0 bases at V and 2 bases at J, with 7 bases between. The CDR3 bases are TGTGCCACCAGCAGAGATCGGGGGAACTATGGCTACACCTTC. The encoded protein is CATSRDRGNYGYTF.

V usage is TRBV6-5 and J usage is TRBJ1-4; D unclear. V was pared by 2 bases and J by 12 bases, with 13 bases between. The CDR3 is made up of 13 amino acids. Germline V CDR1 and CDR2: MNHEY, SVGAGI. The CDR3, as DNA: TGTGCCAGCAGTTACGACCAGGTCGGGGAACTGTTTTTT. The encoded protein is CASSYDQVGELFF.

The rearrangement links TRBV10-1 to TRBJ2-1; the match to TRBD2 covers 8 bases. The CDR3 contains 15 residues. V trimming: 5 bases; J trimming: 4 bases; junction bases outside the gene matches: 7. Germline V lookup: CDR1 WNHNN, CDR2 SYGVQD (reference sequence). The CDR3 DNA sequence: TGCGCCAGCAGTCCCGGGGGGGCCGGGTACAATGAGCAGTTCTTC. The encoded protein is CASSPGGAGYNEQFF.

The J gene is TRBJ1-2, the V gene TRBV5-1, with D possibly TRBD1 on 5 matching bases. Looked up from germline, CDR1 is SGHRS and CDR2 is YFSETQ. The CDR3 has 15 amino acids. Trimming took 0 bases from V and 4 from J, leaving 13 bases between them. CDR3 sequence reads: CASSLAGGGSYGYTF. The CDR3 bases are TGCGCCAGCAGCTTGGCCGGGGGTGGATCCTATGGCTACACCTTC.

The chain employs TRBV7-2 and TRBJ2-2, with D maybe TRBD1 (6 bases). The germline V and J ends were trimmed by 3 bases and 5 bases, with 16 bases remaining between them. Germline V gives CDR1 SGHTA, CDR2 FQGNSA. There are 16 residues in the CDR3. CDR3 loop: CASSFQTGTVTGELFF. In DNA, the CDR3 is TGTGCCAGCAGCTTCCAGACAGGAACAGTAACCGGGGAGCTGTTTTTT. Looking up the rest from reference TRBV7-2 and TRBJ2-2 gives the full variable domain: GAGVSQSPSNKVTEKGKDVELRCDPISGHTALYWYRQSLGQGLEFLIYFQGNSAPDKSGLPSDRFSAERTGGSVSTLTIQRTQQEDSAVYLCASSFQTGTVTGELFFGEGSRLTVL.